A single sample is the source of the 20 T cell receptor beta chains below, sequenced in a study of blood T cell repertoires in COVID-19. The assay was immunoSEQ multiplex PCR, and TCRdb's table has in-frame clones only and misses some. The sample lists tens of thousands of clones; less than 95% were seen once. Sequencing used peripheral blood. Receptors were obtained from a woman aged 55-75 years with active COVID-19.

This chain connects TRBV13 to TRBJ2-1; 9 nucleotides align to TRBD2. Trimming at V came to 6 bases and at J to 0 bases, leaving 6 bases not matched to a gene. The CDR3 spans 16 residues. Per germline, CDR1 PRHDT and CDR2 FYEKMQ (reference sequence). The CDR3 spells CASRRYSGSSYNEQFF. In DNA form, the CDR3 reads TGTGCCAGCAGACGTTATAGCGGGAGCTCCTACAATGAGCAGTTCTTC. Full variable domain (missing parts from reference TRBV13 and TRBJ2-1): AAGVIQSPRHLIKEKRETATLKCYPIPRHDTVYWYQQGPGQDPQFLISFYEKMQSDKGSIPDRFSAQQFSDYHSELNMSSLELGDSALYFCASRRYSGSSYNEQFFGPGTRLTVL.

The chain joins TRBV5-1 to TRBJ2-2; no definite D call. CDR1 is SGHRS, CDR2 YFSETQ, per germline. This CDR3 region has 13 residues. With 0 bases removed from V and 4 bases from J, the gap between germline ends came to 4 bases. The CDR3 is CASSLELTGELFF. DNA for the CDR3: TGCGCCAGCAGCTTGGAGCTCACCGGGGAGCTGTTTTTT. The full variable domain, rest sourced from reference TRBV5-1 and TRBJ2-2, is KAGVTQTPRYLIKTRGQQVTLSCSPISGHRSVSWYQQTPGQGLQFLFEYFSETQRNKGNFPGRFSGRQFSNSRSEMNVSTLELGDSALYLCASSLELTGELFFGEGSRLTVL.

The chain uses TRBV11-2 and TRBJ2-1; TRBD2 matches at 10 bases. There are 17 residues in the CDR3. V lost 5 bases, J lost 1 base, and 8 bases stayed unmatched. The V gene's germline CDR1 is SGHAT and CDR2 FQNNGV. The CDR3 DNA sequence: TGTGCCAGCAGCGCTAGCGGGAGCCACAGTTCCTACAATGAGCAGTTCTTC. Amino acid sequence: CASSASGSHSSYNEQFF.

The CDR3 region has the DNA TGTGCCAGCACCGTCCCTGGGGAGGGGCGGCAGCATTTT. Translating it yields CASTVPGEGRQHF. J is TRBJ1-5 and V is TRBV28, with a weak D call TRBD1 (5 bases). Trimming pared 7 bases from V and 13 bases from J, leaving 20 bases between. The CDR3 is 13 amino acids. The germline V gene encodes CDR1 MDHEN and CDR2 SYDVKM.

V gene TRBV15 combines with J gene TRBJ1-2; unclear D gene. The CDR3 contains 13 residues. The germline V and J ends were trimmed by 0 bases and 7 bases, with 9 bases remaining between them. From germline, CDR1 is LNHNV and CDR2 YYDKDF (reference sequence). The CDR3 DNA is TGTGCCACCAGCAGAGATCGTTGGAGTGGCTACACCTTC. This sequence encodes CATSRDRWSGYTF.

This chain joins TRBV28 and TRBJ1-6; 7 nucleotides align to TRBD1. This CDR3 is built from 15 residues. Germline V gene sequence: CDR1 MDHEN, CDR2 SYDVKM. The V gene end was trimmed by 4 bases and the J gene end by 5 bases; junction bases not matched to a gene: 5. CDR3 sequence: CASSSLRGNNSPLHF. CDR3 DNA: TGTGCCAGCAGTTCCCTCAGGGGGAATAATTCACCCCTCCACTTT.

J is TRBJ1-2 and V is TRBV2; D unresolved. Germline V lookup: CDR1 SNHLY, CDR2 FYNNEI. V dropped 4 bases and J dropped 8 bases, with 17 bases sitting between them. There are 14 residues in the CDR3. Here the CDR3 reads CASSVRQEVVGYTF. CDR3 nucleotides: TGTGCCAGCAGTGTGAGGCAGGAGGTTGTGGGCTACACCTTC. The whole variable domain, remainder taken from reference TRBV2 and TRBJ1-2, is EPEVTQTPSHQVTQMGQEVILRCVPISNHLYFYWYRQILGQKVEFLVSFYNNEISEKSEIFDDQFSVERPDGSNFTLKIRSTKLEDSAMYFCASSVRQEVVGYTFGSGTRLTVV.

V and J are TRBV7-6 and TRBJ2-2, with 7 bases that match TRBD2. The CDR3 covers 17 residues. V gave up 5 bases and J gave up 2 bases; unmatched junction bases: 11. CDR1 and CDR2 (germline): SGHVS, FNYEAQ. CDR3 DNA sequence: TGTGCCAGCAGCCCCACCTCAGCGGGACTAAACACCGGGGAGCTGTTTTTT. Residues: CASSPTSAGLNTGELFF.

This rearrangement joins TRBV3-1 (or the pseudogene TRBV3-2) to TRBJ2-1; 9 positions match TRBD2. The CDR3 is 13 residues long. Germline CDR1 reads LGHDT; CDR2 reads YNNKEL (reference sequence). The V segment lost 6 bases and the J segment 6 bases; nucleotides outside the gene matches: 3. The CDR3 sequence: CASRREGINEQFF. CDR3 DNA sequence: TGTGCCAGCAGGCGGGAGGGAATCAATGAGCAGTTCTTC.

This chain connects TRBV18 to TRBJ1-5; 8 bases are shared with TRBD1. Germline lookup yields CDR1 KGHSH and CDR2 LQKENI. The junction had 10 bases not matched to a gene; V was cut back by 0 bases and J by 0 bases. CDR3 length equals 19 residues. CDR3 sequence: CASSPPQDRDGRSNQPQHF. As DNA, the CDR3 is TGTGCCAGCTCACCACCGCAGGACAGGGACGGACGTAGCAATCAGCCCCAGCATTTT.

The V call is TRBV9, the J call TRBJ2-7; 8 nucleotides align to TRBD1. Germline-derived CDR1 and CDR2 are SGDLS and YYNGEE. This CDR3 has 15 amino acids. V was pared by 3 bases and J by 0 bases, with 5 bases of the junction left unmatched. The CDR3 region has the DNA TGTGCCAGCAGCGCCCAGACAGGGGCCTCCTACGAGCAGTACTTC. Amino acids: CASSAQTGASYEQYF.

The chain joins TRBV3-1 (or the pseudogene TRBV3-2) to TRBJ2-2, with 9 bases aligning to TRBD1. From germline, CDR1 is LGHDT and CDR2 YNNKEL (reference sequence). Trimming took 5 bases from V and 5 from J; bases not matched to a gene: 9. CDR3 size: 16 residues. CDR3: CASSRGTGYMTGELFF. CDR3 DNA sequence: TGTGCCAGCAGCAGGGGGACAGGGTATATGACCGGGGAGCTGTTTTTT.

This sequence joins TRBV6-6 and TRBJ2-1, with 11 bases that match TRBD2. The CDR3 is 17 residues long. V was clipped by 6 bases and J by 4 bases; unmatched bases: 11. CDR1 and CDR2 from the germline V gene are MNHNY and SVGAGI (reference sequence). The CDR3 loop reads CASSRPRTSGSYNEQFF. CDR3 bases: TGTGCCAGCAGCCGACCTAGGACTAGCGGGTCTTACAATGAGCAGTTCTTC.

The V call is TRBV9, the J call TRBJ2-3; TRBD2 matches 13 bases. CDR3 length: 18 residues. Per the germline V gene, CDR1 is SGDLS and CDR2 is YYNGEE. With 0 bases clipped from V and 7 bases from J, the junction kept 11 bases outside the gene matches. The CDR3 bases are TGTGCCAGCAGCGTAGCTACGGGACTAGCGGGAACGGAATATACGCAGTATTTT. It specifies CASSVATGLAGTEYTQYF.

This clone was picked up one time. V usage is TRBV3-1 (or the pseudogene TRBV3-2) and J usage is TRBJ2-1, with D possibly TRBD2 on 6 matching bases. Germline V CDR1 and CDR2: LGHDT, YNNKEL (reference sequence). This CDR3 comprises 15 residues. V lost 2 bases and J 9 bases, leaving 17 bases between the germline ends. In nucleotides, the CDR3 is TGTGCCAGCAGCCAACTAAGGCGGGATCTCACTGAGCAGTTCTTC. Amino acid sequence: CASSQLRRDLTEQFF.

The chain couples TRBV2 to TRBJ2-6; 7 bases map to TRBD1. The trim removed 7 bases at V and 2 bases at J, leaving 2 bases unmatched. Germline loops: CDR1 SNHLY, CDR2 FYNNEI. This CDR3 is built from 14 residues. CDR3 nucleotides: TGTGCCAGCAAAACAGGGGCTGGGGCCAACGTCCTGACTTTC. Its protein product is CASKTGAGANVLTF.

This clone was picked up one time. The chain carries TRBV5-1 and TRBJ2-1, with D possibly TRBD1 on 7 matching bases. V was trimmed by 4 bases and J by 7 bases, leaving 18 bases between them. The CDR3 is 15 amino acids. Germline CDR1 reads SGHRS; CDR2 reads YFSETQ. The CDR3 DNA reads as TGCGCCAGCAGCCAGGGGGGTGGTGATTGGAATGAGCAGTTCTTC. Translated, it gives CASSQGGGDWNEQFF.

V and J are TRBV3-1 (or the pseudogene TRBV3-2) and TRBJ2-6; unclear D gene. CDR1 LGHDT and CDR2 YNNKEL come from the germline V gene (reference sequence). The germline V and J ends were trimmed by 5 bases and 3 bases, with 20 bases remaining between them. CDR3 length: 18 residues. DNA of the CDR3: TGTGCCAGCAGCTCACACAACCAGGTGGTCGGTGGGGCCAACGTCCTGACTTTC. As protein: CASSSHNQVVGGANVLTF.

The chain recombines TRBV6-1 with TRBJ1-2; TRBD1 matches 8 bases. The CDR3 has 15 amino acids. V shed 2 bases and J 8 bases; nucleotides not matched to a gene: 10. Germline V CDR1 and CDR2: MNHNS, SASEGT. The CDR3 nucleotides read TGTGCCAGCAGTGAATCTGGCAGGGGGCTTTGGGGCTACACCTTC. Its translation: CASSESGRGLWGYTF.

The chain carries TRBV6-1 and TRBJ1-5; weak D call: TRBD1 (6 bases). Germline values: CDR1 MNHNS, CDR2 SASEGT. Trimming left V 1 base short and J 9 bases short, with 13 bases between. The CDR3 is 14 residues long. CDR3 sequence (DNA): TGTGCCAGCAGTGAAGATCTACAGGGTCGGCCCCAGCATTTT. Translation gives CASSEDLQGRPQHF.